In its sample, the clone carrying this TCR beta chain was seen many times. The record originates from a study of technical replicates of blood from a few donors. This CDR3 comprises 11 residues. Germline V gene sequence: CDR1 WSHSY, CDR2 SAAADI. The V and J ends lost 9 bases and 6 bases respectively, with 10 bases between them. The assay was immunoSEQ multiplex PCR, and TCRdb's table has in-frame clones only and misses some. This sample has some 73,000 clones; 90% to 95% occur once, and the top ten carry 4% to 5%. The specimen was PBMCs. The sequence was collected from a human donor in good health. Some clones in this sample may be carry-over from other donors' samples. The chain has TRBV10-2 and TRBJ2-3; TRBD2 might be the D (5 bases). The CDR3 nucleotides are TGCGCCAGTGGAGAGGGTGATACGCAGTATTTT. Amino acid sequence: CASGEGDTQYF.